Following are 8 T cell receptor beta chains from one sample sequenced in a study of tumor and adjacent non-tumor tissue in lung cancer. Three rounds of nested PCR, following a modified ARM-PCR protocol, produced the TCRbeta library. TCRdb called the multiplex PCR reads again in MiXCR, with one record for every CDR3 protein. The sample records 71,000 or so distinct CDR3 sequences, approximately 79% being singletons. No cell sorting was done before RNA was extracted from the tissue. What was sequenced was lung tumor tissue. Receptors originate from a woman aged 45-60 years with non-small cell lung cancer.

The sample holds many counts of this clonotype. V is TRBV12-3 or TRBV12-4 and J is TRBJ1-1; D gene unclear. This CDR3 contains 13 residues. The V end lost 4 bases, the J end lost 6 bases, and 12 bases lay between the germline ends. The DNA of the CDR3 is TGTGCCAGCAGTTCCCGGAGGGCGGCTGAAGCTTTCTTT. Translating gives CASSSRRAAEAFF.

V gene TRBV11-2 combines with J gene TRBJ2-5; D might be TRBD2 (7 bases). The germline V gene has CDR1 SGHAT and CDR2 FQNNGV. This CDR3 comprises 14 residues. V was pared by 8 bases and J by 9 bases, with 22 bases between. CDR3 DNA sequence: TGTGCCAGCTACTCCGGACAGACCCGGGAGGCCCAGTACTTC. Translated, it gives CASYSGQTREAQYF.

A word on this clonotype: Because it lacks the conserved phenylalanine or tryptophan at the end, this CDR3 is likely a read error. The rearrangement joins TRBV20-1 to TRBJ2-3, with TRBD2 matching 8 bases. This CDR3 is built from 13 residues. The J segment lost 2 bases and the V segment lost 7 bases, leaving 5 bases of the junction unmatched. Germline V gene sequence: CDR1 DFQATT, CDR2 SNEGSKA (reference sequence). CDR3 loop: CSDMTSDTDTQYL. CDR3 DNA: TGCAGTGATATGACTAGCGACACAGATACGCAGTATTTA.

Concerning this clonotype itself: An end of the junction differs from the germline gene, which may be a read error. The J gene is TRBJ1-2, the V gene TRBV28, with 7 bases identical to TRBD1. CDR1 is MDHEN and CDR2 is SYDVKM in the germline V gene. The CDR3 has 13 amino acids. The CDR3 DNA reads TGTGCCTGCAGTTCAGGACAGGAGGATGGCTTCACCTTC. Translation: CACSSGQEDGFTF.

This clonotype turned up a few times. V usage is TRBV6-6 and J usage is TRBJ2-1; D may be TRBD1 (5 bases). Per the germline V gene, CDR1 is MNHNY and CDR2 is SVGAGI (reference sequence). V was trimmed by 2 bases and J by 11 bases, leaving 19 bases between them. The CDR3 runs 15 residues. CDR3 sequence: CASSYGAGRSSKQFF. CDR3 coding DNA: TGTGCCAGCAGTTACGGGGCAGGGCGTTCCAGTAAGCAGTTCTTC.

About this clonotype: The junction does not match germline at one end; this may be a read error. The rearrangement joins TRBV20-1 to TRBJ2-7; the D is unclear. CDR3 size: 14 residues. Per germline, CDR1 DFQATT and CDR2 SNEGSKA (reference sequence). This chain's CDR3 is CNARDQSYGYEQYF. CDR3 in DNA: TGTAATGCTAGAGATCAGAGCTACGGCTACGAGCAGTACTTC.

As regards this clonotype: A junction boundary mismatches the germline segment, possibly from a read error. The V call is TRBV20-1, the J call TRBJ2-5, with TRBD2 matching over 7 bases. CDR1 and CDR2 from the germline V gene are DFQATT and SNEGSKA (reference sequence). The CDR3 runs to 13 residues. CDR3 region: CSAGSTGGATQYF. The CDR3 nucleotides read TGCAGTGCCGGGTCAACGGGGGGAGCGACCCAGTATTTC.

The table lists this clonotype with a few counts. It may be a read error: a sequence one base away is much more abundant. The chain couples TRBV28 to TRBJ2-5; 10 positions match TRBD2. The CDR3 spans 16 residues. Germline values: CDR1 MDHEN, CDR2 SYDVKM. The DNA for the CDR3 is TGTGCCAGCAGTCCGCTAGCGGGAGTGGTTCGGGAGACCCACTACTTC. Translated: CASSPLAGVVRETHYF.